This entry lists 12 T cell receptor beta chains sequenced from one sample in a study of human T cells and chemical hapten exposure. One entry per CDR3 protein results from TCRdb running MiXCR on the RACE reads. This sample yields 200,000 to 300,000 distinct CDR3 sequences, of which 7.5% to 10% are seen a single time; approximately 2.3% belongs to the top ten. As to time point: pre-sensitization, week 0. The treatment is: therapeutic diphenylcyclopropenone sensitization with weekly scalp DPC. This material consisted of whole blood, taken in connection with sensitization to the hapten diphenylcyclopropenone (DPC). These receptors originate from a middle-aged woman with alopecia areata. Some clones in this sample may be carry-over from other donors' samples.

This clonotype was counted at least ten times. V is TRBV28 and J is TRBJ2-6, with a weak D call TRBD1 (6 bases). Germline CDR1 reads MDHEN; CDR2 reads SYDVKM. The V end lost 4 bases, the J end lost 0 bases, and 13 bases lay between the germline ends. The CDR3 is 17 residues long. The CDR3: CASSWTALYSGANVLTF. The CDR3, as DNA: TGTGCCAGCAGTTGGACAGCCCTTTACTCTGGGGCCAACGTCCTGACTTTC. The full variable domain, completed using reference TRBV28 and TRBJ2-6, is DVKVTQSSRYLVKRTGEKVFLECVQDMDHENMFWYRQDPGLGLRLIYFSYDVKMKEKGDIPEGYSVSREKKERFSLILESASTNQTSMYLCASSWTALYSGANVLTFGAGSRLTVL.

CDR3 loop: CASSLGASGSTNTQYF. In nucleotides, the CDR3 is TGTGCCAGCAGCTTAGGCGCTAGCGGGAGTACTAATACGCAGTATTTT. The genes are TRBV11-3 and TRBJ2-3; 10 nucleotides agree with TRBD2. Germline CDR1 and CDR2: SGHNT and YENEEA. This CDR3 region has 16 residues. Unmatched junction bases numbered 8, after V lost 1 base and J lost 7 bases. The entire variable domain, with the rest obtained from reference TRBV11-3 and TRBJ2-3, is as follows: EAGVVQSPRYKIIEKKQPVAFWCNPISGHNTLYWYLQNLGQGPELLIRYENEEAVDDSQLPKDRFSAERLKGVDSTLKIQPAELGDSAVYLCASSLGASGSTNTQYFGPGTRLTVL.

The chain employs TRBV12-3 or TRBV12-4 and TRBJ2-1; 12 bases line up with TRBD1. The V and J ends lost 6 bases and 7 bases, in that order; junction bases with no gene match: 7. CDR3 size: 15 residues. CDR3 sequence reads: CASSLGDRGRNEQFF. In nucleotides, the CDR3 is TGTGCCAGCAGCCTCGGGGACAGGGGGCGAAATGAGCAGTTCTTC.

This clonotype was observed a handful of times. The chain carries TRBV20-1 and TRBJ2-7, with 8 bases aligning to TRBD2. Germline CDR1 and CDR2: DFQATT and SNEGSKA (reference sequence). The junction had 6 bases not matched to a gene; V was cut back by 4 bases and J by 7 bases. The CDR3 has 12 residues. The CDR3 region has the DNA TGCAGTGCTACGGGGGGGCGAGGAGAGCAGTACTTC. Protein sequence: CSATGGRGEQYF.

This clonotype came up a few times. This chain links TRBV6-2 or TRBV6-3 with TRBJ2-1, with TRBD2 matching 11 bases. The CDR3 contains 15 residues. Germline loops: CDR1 MNHEY, CDR2 SVGEGT. The ends lost 6 bases at V and 7 bases at J; junction bases unmatched: 8. Here the CDR3 reads CASSTGTSGRNEQFF. As DNA, the CDR3 is TGTGCCAGCAGCACCGGGACTAGCGGTAGAAATGAGCAGTTCTTC.

This clonotype has more than one count but fewer than ten. V is TRBV30 and J is TRBJ2-3, with D possibly TRBD2 on 5 matching bases. Germline loops: CDR1 GTSNPN, CDR2 SVGIG (reference sequence). CDR3 length: 13 residues. The V and J ends lost 3 bases and 4 bases respectively, with 11 bases between them. CDR3 in amino acids: CAWRFSSPDTQYF. CDR3 nucleotides: TGTGCCTGGAGATTCTCTAGCCCAGATACGCAGTATTTT.

V is TRBV28 and J is TRBJ2-7; 8 bases are a match to TRBD1. Germline trimming cut 5 bases from V and 1 base from J; bases unmatched to any gene: 7. The CDR3 has 15 residues. The germline V gene encodes CDR1 MDHEN and CDR2 SYDVKM. CDR3 DNA sequence: TGTGCCAGCAGTAAAGCAGGGGGCGCATCCTACGAGCAGTACTTC. Amino acids: CASSKAGGASYEQYF.

J is TRBJ2-2 and V is TRBV7-2; TRBD1 matches at 7 bases. V was pared by 5 bases and J by 1 base, with 4 bases of the junction left unmatched. The CDR3 loop spans 15 amino acids. Germline-derived CDR1 and CDR2 are SGHTA and FQGNSA. CDR3 nucleotide sequence: TGTGCCAGCAGCACACGGACAGGGAACACCGGGGAGCTGTTTTTT. Protein: CASSTRTGNTGELFF.

Worth noting for this clonotype: With a much larger clone just one base away, this may be a read error. The chain has TRBV6-5 and TRBJ1-2; D ambiguous. The V gene's germline CDR1 is MNHEY and CDR2 SVGAGI. The CDR3 spans 15 residues. The chain's CDR3 is CAGSRHLSRDYGYTF. DNA for the CDR3: TGTGCCGGCAGCCGACATCTCTCCCGGGACTATGGCTACACCTTC.

This clonotype has just a few counts. The chain has TRBV28 and TRBJ2-7, with D unresolved. Germline V gene data show CDR1 as MDHEN and CDR2 as SYDVKM. Trimming shortened V by 3 bases and J by 1 base, and 13 bases separated the two germline ends. The CDR3 has 15 residues. CDR3 in amino acids: CASSLGTALSYEQYF. CDR3 DNA: TGTGCCAGCAGTTTGGGAACAGCTCTTTCCTACGAGCAGTACTTC.

The rearrangement joins TRBV28 to TRBJ2-7; D possibly corresponds to TRBD1 (7 bases). CDR3 size: 15 residues. Germline V gene lookup returns CDR1 MDHEN and CDR2 SYDVKM. Between the trimmed V and J ends, which lost 6 bases and 2 bases, there was a span of 17 bases. CDR3 sequence reads: CASSAGTANPYEQYF. CDR3 in DNA: TGTGCCAGCAGCGCGGGGACAGCTAACCCCTACGAGCAGTACTTC. The entire variable domain, with the rest obtained from reference TRBV28 and TRBJ2-7, is as follows: DVKVTQSSRYLVKRTGEKVFLECVQDMDHENMFWYRQDPGLGLRLIYFSYDVKMKEKGDIPEGYSVSREKKERFSLILESASTNQTSMYLCASSAGTANPYEQYFGPGTRLTVT.

This clonotype was observed a handful of times. The V gene is TRBV3-1, the J gene TRBJ2-7; weak D call: TRBD2 (6 bases). Trimming left V 4 bases short and J 9 bases short, with 19 bases between. Germline lookup yields CDR1 LGHDT and CDR2 YNNKEL (reference sequence). This CDR3 contains 14 residues. The CDR3 region has the DNA TGTGCCAGCAGCCCCGGGACTTCCTCTGGCGTGCAGTACTTC. Residues: CASSPGTSSGVQYF.